This TCR beta chain comes out of a study of blood T cell repertoires in COVID-19. The repertoire was sequenced with immunoSEQ multiplex PCR; TCRdb's copy has only in-frame clones and lacks some. The sample consists of 130,000 to 150,000 clones, 88% of them appearing once. V shed 4 bases, J shed 5 bases, and the junction held 5 bases outside the gene matches. Looked up from germline, CDR1 is SNHLY and CDR2 is FYNNEI. The length of the CDR3 is 15 residues. This sequence was found in a human donor in a cohort sampled during active COVID-19. This chain links TRBV2 with TRBJ2-1; 10 positions match TRBD2. Source material: peripheral blood. The CDR3 DNA follows: TGTGCCAGCAGTGTTGGACTAGCGGCCGACAATGAGCAGTTCTTC. This gives the protein CASSVGLAADNEQFF.